This T cell receptor (beta chain) was found in a study of T cell repertoires in aging, cancer and after chemotherapy. In the study overall: Repeat sampling of healthy donors over several months to years showed clear clonal overlap. The full dataset contained approximately 9.6 million TCR reads. Study results and caveats: Compared with age-matched healthy donors, untreated hematological or solid cancer patients showed higher blood TCR clonality. In healthy donors, age-related TCR diversity loss mainly reflected lost richness.

Trimming removed 3 bases from V and 14 bases from J, with 14 bases in between. CDR3 length: 13 residues. Germline V gives CDR1 LNHNV, CDR2 YYDKDF (reference sequence). Amplification of TCR beta used genomic DNA extracted from peripheral blood. Multiplex touch-down PCR with TRB-A/B primers amplified rearranged V-D-J TRB sequences. Using its own MiXCR run on the multiplex PCR reads, TCRdb lists one record per CDR3 protein. The table records 8,400 or so distinct CDR3 sequences, nearly 55% of them present only once. This clonotype was found a few times. Its antigen is as yet unknown. The chain recombines TRBV15 with TRBJ1-6, with D tentatively TRBD1 (5 bases). The receptor was isolated from a human donor in good health. Material for sequencing was blood. The CDR3 coding sequence is TGTGCCACCAGCAGGATCCGTGGGACTGCCCTCCACTTT. Translating it yields CATSRIRGTALHF. Supplemented by reference TRBV15 and TRBJ1-6, the full variable domain reads DAMVIQNPRYQVTQFGKPVTLSCSQTLNHNVMYWYQQKSSQAPKLLFHYYDKDFNNEADTPDNFQSRRPNTSFCFLDIRSPGLGDTAMYLCATSRIRGTALHFGNGTRLTVT.